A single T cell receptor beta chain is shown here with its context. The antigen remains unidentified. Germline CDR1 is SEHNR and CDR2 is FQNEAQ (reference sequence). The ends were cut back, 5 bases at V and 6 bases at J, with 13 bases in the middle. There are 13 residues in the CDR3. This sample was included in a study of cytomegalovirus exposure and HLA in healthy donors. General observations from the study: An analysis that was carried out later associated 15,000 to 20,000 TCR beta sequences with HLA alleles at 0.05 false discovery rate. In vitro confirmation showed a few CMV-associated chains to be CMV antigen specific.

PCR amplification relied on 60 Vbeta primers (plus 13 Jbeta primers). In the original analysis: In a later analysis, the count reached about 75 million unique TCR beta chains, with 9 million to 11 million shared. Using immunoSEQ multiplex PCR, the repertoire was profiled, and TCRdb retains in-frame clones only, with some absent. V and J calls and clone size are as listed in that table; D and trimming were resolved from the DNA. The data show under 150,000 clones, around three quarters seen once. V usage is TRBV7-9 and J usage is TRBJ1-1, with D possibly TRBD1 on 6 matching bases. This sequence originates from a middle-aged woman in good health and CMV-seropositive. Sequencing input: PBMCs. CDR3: CASSATGLAEAFF. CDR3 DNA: TGTGCCAGCAGCGCTACAGGGCTCGCTGAAGCTTTCTTT.